This T cell receptor beta chain was observed in a study of control samples from healthy donors and cancer patients. The junction had 8 bases not matched to a gene; V was cut back by 0 bases and J by 6 bases. The CDR3 sequence is 16 residues long. Germline V gene lookup returns CDR1 SGHRS and CDR2 YFSETQ. Repertoires were generated with immunoSEQ multiplex PCR, while TCRdb's copy carries only in-frame clones and drops some. The sample includes 99,000 or so clones, roughly four fifths seen only once; the top ten take more than 1.5%. The sequenced sample was blood. This chain connects TRBV5-1 to TRBJ1-2, with 10 bases fitting TRBD1. The clonotype comes from a man in his 60s in good health. The CDR3 DNA sequence: TGCGCCAGCAGCTTGGGAGGACAGGGGGACTTACATGGCTACACCTTC. This gives the protein CASSLGGQGDLHGYTF.